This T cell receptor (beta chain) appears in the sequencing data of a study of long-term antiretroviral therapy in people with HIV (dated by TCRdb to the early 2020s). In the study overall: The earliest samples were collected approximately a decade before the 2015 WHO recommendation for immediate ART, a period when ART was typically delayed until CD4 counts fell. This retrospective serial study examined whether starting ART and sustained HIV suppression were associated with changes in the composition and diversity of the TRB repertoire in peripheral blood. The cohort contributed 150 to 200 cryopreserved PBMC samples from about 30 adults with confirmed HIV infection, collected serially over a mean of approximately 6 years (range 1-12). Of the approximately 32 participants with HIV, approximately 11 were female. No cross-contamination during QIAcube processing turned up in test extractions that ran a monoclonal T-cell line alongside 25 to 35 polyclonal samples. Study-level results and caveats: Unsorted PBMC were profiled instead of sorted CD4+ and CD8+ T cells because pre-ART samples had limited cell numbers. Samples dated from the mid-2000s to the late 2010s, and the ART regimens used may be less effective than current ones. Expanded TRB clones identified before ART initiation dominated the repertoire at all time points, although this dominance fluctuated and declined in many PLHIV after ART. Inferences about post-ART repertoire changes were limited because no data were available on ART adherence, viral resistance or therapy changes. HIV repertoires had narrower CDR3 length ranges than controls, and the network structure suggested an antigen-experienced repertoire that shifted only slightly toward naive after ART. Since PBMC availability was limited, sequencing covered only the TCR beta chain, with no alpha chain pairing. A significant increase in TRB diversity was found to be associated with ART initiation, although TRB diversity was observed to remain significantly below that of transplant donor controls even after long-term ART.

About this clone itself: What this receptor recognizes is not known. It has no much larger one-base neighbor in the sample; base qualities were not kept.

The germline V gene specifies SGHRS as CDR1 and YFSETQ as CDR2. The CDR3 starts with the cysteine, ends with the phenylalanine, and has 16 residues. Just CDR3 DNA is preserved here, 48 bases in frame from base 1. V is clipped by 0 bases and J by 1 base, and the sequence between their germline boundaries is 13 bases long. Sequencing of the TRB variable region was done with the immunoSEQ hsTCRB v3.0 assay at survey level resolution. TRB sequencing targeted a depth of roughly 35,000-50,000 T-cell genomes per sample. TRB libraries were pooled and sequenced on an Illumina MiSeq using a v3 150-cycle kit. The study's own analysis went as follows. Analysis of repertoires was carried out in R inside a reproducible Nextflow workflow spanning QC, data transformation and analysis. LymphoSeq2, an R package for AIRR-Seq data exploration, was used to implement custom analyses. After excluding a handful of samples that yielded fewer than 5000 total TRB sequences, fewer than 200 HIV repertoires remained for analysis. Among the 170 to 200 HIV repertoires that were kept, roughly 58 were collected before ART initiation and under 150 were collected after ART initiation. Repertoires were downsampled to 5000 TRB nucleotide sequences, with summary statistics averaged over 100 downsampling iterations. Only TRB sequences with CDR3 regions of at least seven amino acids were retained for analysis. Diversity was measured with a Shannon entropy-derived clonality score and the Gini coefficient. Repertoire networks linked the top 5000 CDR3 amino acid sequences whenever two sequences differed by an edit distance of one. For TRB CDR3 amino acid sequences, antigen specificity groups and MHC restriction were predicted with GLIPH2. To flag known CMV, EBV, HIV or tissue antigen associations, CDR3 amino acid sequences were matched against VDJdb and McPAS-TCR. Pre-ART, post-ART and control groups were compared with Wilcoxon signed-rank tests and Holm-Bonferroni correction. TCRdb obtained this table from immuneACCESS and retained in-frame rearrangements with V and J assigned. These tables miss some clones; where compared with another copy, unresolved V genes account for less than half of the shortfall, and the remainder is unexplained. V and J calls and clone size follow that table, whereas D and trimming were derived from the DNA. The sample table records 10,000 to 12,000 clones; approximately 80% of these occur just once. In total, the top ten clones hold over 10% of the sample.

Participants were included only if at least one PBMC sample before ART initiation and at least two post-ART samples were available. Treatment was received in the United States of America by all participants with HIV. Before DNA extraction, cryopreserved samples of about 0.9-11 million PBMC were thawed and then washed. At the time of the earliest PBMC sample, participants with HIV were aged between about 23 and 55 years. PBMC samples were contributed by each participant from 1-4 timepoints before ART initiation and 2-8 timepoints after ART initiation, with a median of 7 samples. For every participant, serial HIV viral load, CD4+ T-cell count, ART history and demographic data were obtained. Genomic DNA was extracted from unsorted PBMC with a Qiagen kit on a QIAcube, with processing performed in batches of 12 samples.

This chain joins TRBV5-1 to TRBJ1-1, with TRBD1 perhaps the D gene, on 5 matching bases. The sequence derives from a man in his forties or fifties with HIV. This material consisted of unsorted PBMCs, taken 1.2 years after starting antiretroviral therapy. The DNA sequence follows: TGCGCCAGCAGCTTGGGATTGTTGGGGCAGAACACTGAAGCTTTCTTT. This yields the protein CASSLGLLGQNTEAFF.